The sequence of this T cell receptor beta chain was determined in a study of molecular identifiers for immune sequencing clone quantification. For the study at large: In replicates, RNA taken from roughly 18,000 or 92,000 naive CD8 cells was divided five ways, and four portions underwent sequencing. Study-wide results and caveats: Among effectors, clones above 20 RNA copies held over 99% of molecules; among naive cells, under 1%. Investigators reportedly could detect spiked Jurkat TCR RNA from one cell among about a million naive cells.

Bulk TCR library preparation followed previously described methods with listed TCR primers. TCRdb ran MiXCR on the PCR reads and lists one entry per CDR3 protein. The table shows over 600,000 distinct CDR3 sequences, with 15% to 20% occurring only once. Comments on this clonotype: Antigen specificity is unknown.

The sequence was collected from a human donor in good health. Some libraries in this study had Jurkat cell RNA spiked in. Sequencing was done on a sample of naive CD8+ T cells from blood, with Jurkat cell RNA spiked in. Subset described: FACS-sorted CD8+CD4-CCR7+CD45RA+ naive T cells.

In DNA, the CDR3 is TGCAGTGCCCGGACTAGCGGGAGTCCCTACGAGCAGTACTTC. It codes for CSARTSGSPYEQYF. This chain joins TRBV20-1 and TRBJ2-7; 13 bases fit TRBD2. V lost 6 bases and J lost 2; bases outside the gene matches: 4. The CDR3 runs 14 residues. The germline V gene encodes CDR1 DFQATT and CDR2 SNEGSKA (reference sequence).